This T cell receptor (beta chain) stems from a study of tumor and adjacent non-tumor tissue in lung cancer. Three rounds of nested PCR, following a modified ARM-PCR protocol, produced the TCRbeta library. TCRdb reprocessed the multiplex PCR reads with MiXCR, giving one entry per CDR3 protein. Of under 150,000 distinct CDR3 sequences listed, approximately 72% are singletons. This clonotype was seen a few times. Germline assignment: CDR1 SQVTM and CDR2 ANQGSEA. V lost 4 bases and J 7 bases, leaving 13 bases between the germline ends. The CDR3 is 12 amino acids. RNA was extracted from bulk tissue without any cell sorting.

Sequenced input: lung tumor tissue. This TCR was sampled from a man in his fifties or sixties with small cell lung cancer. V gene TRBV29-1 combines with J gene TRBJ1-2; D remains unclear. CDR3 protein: CSVGEFIFGYTF. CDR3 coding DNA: TGCAGCGTTGGGGAGTTCATTTTTGGCTACACCTTC.